This T cell receptor (beta chain) was sequenced during a study of T cell repertoires in aging, cancer and after chemotherapy. Amplification of TCR beta used genomic DNA extracted from peripheral blood. Study findings and constraints: Age-matched healthy donors had significantly more diverse, less clonal blood TCR repertoires than untreated cancer patients.

The CDR3 contains 16 residues. Between the trimmed V and J ends, which lost 1 base and 7 bases, there was a span of 14 bases. CDR1 and CDR2 from the germline V gene are SGHTA and FQGNSA. TRB rearrangements spanning V, D and J were amplified using mixed TRB-A/B primers. TCRdb called the multiplex PCR reads again in MiXCR, with one record for every CDR3 protein. Among 4,000 to 5,000 distinct CDR3 sequences, around 29% were seen once, and the ten largest hold about 19%. Of note for this clonotype: Its cognate antigen is unknown.

The TCR sequence derives from a human donor with a blood cancer. The donor label of this sample is uncertain. Source material: blood. This chain joins TRBV7-2 and TRBJ1-6, with D maybe TRBD1 (6 bases). In nucleotides, the CDR3 is TGTGCCAGCAGCTTAGTAGGGGGGACGACAAATTCACCCCTCCACTTT. As protein: CASSLVGGTTNSPLHF. The entire variable domain, with the rest obtained from reference TRBV7-2 and TRBJ1-6, is as follows: GAGVSQSPSNKVTEKGKDVELRCDPISGHTALYWYRQSLGQGLEFLIYFQGNSAPDKSGLPSDRFSAERTGGSVSTLTIQRTQQEDSAVYLCASSLVGGTTNSPLHFGNGTRLTVT.